Presented here are 2 T cell receptor beta chains from one specimen sequenced in a study of cytomegalovirus exposure and HLA in healthy donors. The PCR contained 60 Vbeta and 13 Jbeta primers. TCRdb keeps only in-frame clones here, not all; method: immunoSEQ multiplex PCR. The profile shows tens of thousands of clones, around 78% of them singletons. The sequenced material came from PBMCs. The receptors come from a female donor in good health and CMV-seronegative.

This chain uses TRBV30 with TRBJ1-4; D call uncertain. The CDR3 has 14 residues. Trimming cost V 4 bases and J 7 bases, with 16 bases left between them. CDR1 is GTSNPN, CDR2 SVGIG, per germline (reference sequence). This chain's CDR3 is CAWISRGYGEKLFF. The CDR3 DNA follows: TGTGCCTGGATCTCTCGGGGTTACGGTGAAAAACTGTTTTTT.

The chain combines TRBV2 with TRBJ1-4; 11 nucleotides align to TRBD1. The germline gives CDR1 SNHLY, CDR2 FYNNEI. Trimming removed 5 bases from V and 8 bases from J; junction bases left unmatched: 4. The CDR3 has 14 residues. The CDR3 region has the DNA TGTGCCAGCAGTACGGACAGGGGGCGAGAAAAACTGTTTTTT. The encoded protein is CASSTDRGREKLFF.